Listed below are T cell receptor beta chains from one sample, sequenced in a study of OX40 agonist ivuxolimab in advanced cancers. Produced via immunoSEQ multiplex PCR; TCRdb's table is partial and in-frame only. Here the sample spans roughly 72,000 clones, 89% being singletons. The specimen was CD4+ or CD8+ T cells sorted from blood, collected in a trial of the OX40 agonist ivuxolimab. These receptors were collected from an adult with an advanced solid tumor such as melanoma, head and neck, liver or kidney cancer. Both conserved end residues are part of each CDR3. The D gene is left open where the match is weak. Part of the rows lack a size; the others show once, few, many or a class for expanded clones.

D	V	size	J	DNA	CDR3
TRBD1	TRBV9	NA	TRBJ2-2	TGTGCCAGCAGCGTAGACTGGACAGGGCACGGGGAGCTGTTTTTT	CASSVDWTGHGELFF
NA	TRBV19	NA	TRBJ1-5	TGTGCCAGTAGTGCCGGCAGGGTTGGGGAGCAGCCCCAGCATTTT	CASSAGRVGEQPQHF
NA	TRBV9	NA	TRBJ2-7	TGTGCCAGCAGCGGCGGTCCGCTCTTTCCCCCCTACGAGCAGTACTTC	CASSGGPLFPPYEQYF
TRBD2	TRBV5-1	NA	TRBJ2-5	TGCGCCAGCAGCTTGGTACTTCTTTCAGCGGGGGTCCGGGAGACCCAGTACTTC	CASSLVLLSAGVRETQYF
TRBD1	TRBV6-5	NA	TRBJ1-1	TGTGCCAGCAGACGGACAGGGTTATTGAACACTGAAGCTTTCTTT	CASRRTGLLNTEAFF
NA	TRBV18	NA	TRBJ2-7	TGTGCCAGCTCACCACTCGGACGGGCGTACGAGCAGTACTTC	CASSPLGRAYEQYF
TRBD1	TRBV19	NA	TRBJ1-4	TGTGCCAGCTCGAGAAGAGGGGGCGTGGAAAAACTGTTTTTT	CASSRRGGVEKLFF
TRBD2	TRBV4-2	NA	TRBJ2-7	TGTGCCAGCAGCCAAAGGGCTAGCGAGCGGGGTACACCCTACGAGCAGTACTTC	CASSQRASERGTPYEQYF
TRBD1	TRBV7-2	few	TRBJ2-2	TGTGCCAGCAGCTCAGGGACAGGGGATACCGGGGAGCTGTTTTTT	CASSSGTGDTGELFF
NA	TRBV28	NA	TRBJ2-1	TGTGCCAGCAGTTTAAGGGTTGACAATGAGCAGTTCTTC	CASSLRVDNEQFF
TRBD1	TRBV10-3	NA	TRBJ2-4	TGTGCCATCAGTGAGTCAACAGGGGGTGAAAACATTCAGTACTTC	CAISESTGGENIQYF
NA	TRBV5-1	NA	TRBJ2-5	TGCGCCAGCGCCCGCGGGGGCCCAGAGACCCAGTACTTC	CASARGGPETQYF
TRBD1	TRBV7-8	NA	TRBJ2-5	TGTGCCAGCAGCCTACATGGACCCTACAGGGGAGAGACCCAGTACTTC	CASSLHGPYRGETQYF
NA	TRBV5-1	NA	TRBJ1-1	TGCGCCAGCAGCGTCGGTGGGGGCTTTACTGAAGCTTTCTTT	CASSVGGGFTEAFF
TRBD1	TRBV7-9	NA	TRBJ2-7	TGTGCCAGCAGCTTTCTCGGGACAGGGGACGACGAGCAGTACTTC	CASSFLGTGDDEQYF
NA	TRBV5-5	NA	TRBJ2-7	TGTGCCAGCAGCTTCCTAGGAAGAGGCGAGCAGTACTTC	CASSFLGRGEQYF
NA	TRBV6-5	NA	TRBJ2-7	TGTGCCAGCAGTTACCCCGGTCGAAGCTACGAGCAGTACTTC	CASSYPGRSYEQYF
NA	TRBV2	NA	TRBJ2-4	TGTGCCAGCAGTGAAATCGCCAGGGCCGGGGCCAAAAACATTCAGTACTTC	CASSEIARAGAKNIQYF
NA	TRBV18	NA	TRBJ2-1	TGTGCCAGCTCACCACCGGGTAGTGACCATGAGCAGTTCTTC	CASSPPGSDHEQFF
TRBD1	TRBV11-3	NA	TRBJ2-7	TGTGCCAGCAGCAGGGACAGAGAATACGAGCAGTACTTC	CASSRDREYEQYF
NA	TRBV10-3	NA	TRBJ2-5	TGTGCCATCAGTGAGCGGGCAGAGACCCAGTACTTC	CAISERAETQYF
NA	TRBV15	NA	TRBJ2-7	TGTGCCACCAGCAGAGGACCCGCGGATGAGCAGTACTTC	CATSRGPADEQYF
NA	TRBV6-5	NA	TRBJ2-5	TGTGCCATTGGAAGGGTCGGAGAGACCCAGTACTTC	CAIGRVGETQYF
NA	TRBV10-3	NA	TRBJ2-7	TGTGCCAGCAGTTTGGGGAGTGCCCACGAGCAGTACTTC	CASSLGSAHEQYF
NA	TRBV5-1	NA	TRBJ1-1	TGCGCCAGCAGCTTCCTCCCGGGGGTTGGTGAAGCTTTCTTT	CASSFLPGVGEAFF